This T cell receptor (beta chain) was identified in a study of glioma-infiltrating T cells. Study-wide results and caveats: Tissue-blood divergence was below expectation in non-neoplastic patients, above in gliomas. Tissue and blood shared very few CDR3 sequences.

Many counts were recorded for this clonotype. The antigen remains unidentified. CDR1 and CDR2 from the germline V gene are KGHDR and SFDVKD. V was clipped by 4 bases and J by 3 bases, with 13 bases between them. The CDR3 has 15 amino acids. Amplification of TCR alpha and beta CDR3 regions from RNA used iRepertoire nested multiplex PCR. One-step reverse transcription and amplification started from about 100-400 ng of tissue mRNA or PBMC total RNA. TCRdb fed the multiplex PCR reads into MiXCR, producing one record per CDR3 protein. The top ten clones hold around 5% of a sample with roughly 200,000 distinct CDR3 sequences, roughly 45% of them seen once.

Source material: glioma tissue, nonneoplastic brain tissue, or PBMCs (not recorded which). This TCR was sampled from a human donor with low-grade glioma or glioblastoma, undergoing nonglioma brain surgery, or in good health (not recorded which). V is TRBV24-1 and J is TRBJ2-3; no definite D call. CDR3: CATSDSDSTTDTQYF. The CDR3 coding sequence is TGTGCCACCAGTGACTCCGACTCTACTACAGATACGCAGTATTTT.